One and the same sample provided the 20 T cell receptor beta chains below, sequenced in a study of technical replicates of blood from a few donors. Using immunoSEQ multiplex PCR, the repertoire was profiled, and TCRdb retains in-frame clones only, with some absent. In the table there are 55,000 to 70,000 clones, over 85% of which are singletons. Sample: PBMCs. These receptors were obtained from a human donor in good health. Some clones in this sample may be carry-over from other donors' samples.

This chain links TRBV10-3 with TRBJ2-7; a possible D gene is TRBD2 (5 bases). CDR1 is ENHRY and CDR2 is SYGVKD in the germline V gene. V lost 11 bases and J 2 bases, leaving 10 bases between the germline ends. The CDR3 extends over 11 amino acids. CDR3 bases: TGTGCCGCCAGCGGTGCCTACGAGCAGTACTTC. Its protein product is CAASGAYEQYF.

In DNA, the CDR3 is TGTGCCAGCAGCTTACCTAGCGGGAGGTCCTACGAGCAGTACTTC. Protein: CASSLPSGRSYEQYF. The chain carries TRBV11-2 and TRBJ2-7, with 11 positions matching TRBD2. The CDR3 sequence is 15 residues long. Germline lookup yields CDR1 SGHAT and CDR2 FQNNGV. The ends lost 2 bases at V and 1 base at J; junction bases unmatched: 1. Using reference TRBV11-2 and TRBJ2-7 for the parts outside the CDR3, the full variable domain is EAGVAQSPRYKIIEKRQSVAFWCNPISGHATLYWYQQILGQGPKLLIQFQNNGVVDDSQLPKDRFSAERLKGVDSTLKIQPAKLEDSAVYLCASSLPSGRSYEQYFGPGTRLTVT.

J is TRBJ2-7 and V is TRBV5-4, with D possibly matching TRBD1 (5 bases). The V end lost 4 bases, the J end lost 5 bases, and 13 bases lay between the germline ends. The V gene's germline CDR1 is SGHNT and CDR2 YYREEE (reference sequence). The CDR3 covers 13 residues. CDR3 nucleotide sequence: TGTGCCAGCAGCATGTTGACAGAGAACGAGCAGTACTTC. The encoded protein is CASSMLTENEQYF.

This rearrangement joins TRBV15 to TRBJ2-5; a possible D gene is TRBD2 (6 bases). The CDR3 totals 13 residues. Germline CDR1 reads LNHNV; CDR2 reads YYDKDF (reference sequence). Trimming cost V 8 bases and J 3 bases, with 13 bases left between them. The CDR3 DNA follows: TGTGCCACCTCATCTGGAGGGAAAGAGACCCAGTACTTC. Protein product: CATSSGGKETQYF.

The chain recombines TRBV7-9 with TRBJ1-3; no definite D call. CDR1 and CDR2 (germline): SEHNR, FQNEAQ (reference sequence). The V end lost 4 bases, the J end lost 0 bases, and 7 bases lay between the germline ends. CDR3 length: 14 amino acids. The CDR3 region has the DNA TGTGCCAGCAGCTCTTTATCCTCTGGAAACACCATATATTTT. This gives the protein CASSSLSSGNTIYF.

The chain has TRBV5-4 and TRBJ2-6, with 9 bases aligning to TRBD1. The CDR3 consists of 17 residues. Germline loops: CDR1 SGHNT, CDR2 YYREEE (reference sequence). J lost 4 bases, V lost 3 bases, and 8 bases had no gene match. CDR3 sequence reads: CASSSGTGLTGANVLTF. In DNA form, the CDR3 reads TGTGCCAGCAGCTCCGGGACAGGGTTAACCGGGGCCAACGTCCTGACTTTC.

This chain links TRBV5-1 with TRBJ2-7, with 10 nucleotides matching TRBD2. V lost 0 bases to trimming and J lost 7 bases; unmatched junction nucleotides: 7. CDR3 length: 15 residues. Germline V gene sequence: CDR1 SGHRS, CDR2 YFSETQ. Here the CDR3 DNA reads TGCGCCAGCAGCTTGGACAGCGGGGGGGCGAGGGAGCAGTACTTC. This gives the protein CASSLDSGGAREQYF.

This clone was seen only once. This chain joins TRBV5-4 and TRBJ2-6; D possibly corresponds to TRBD2 (5 bases). Trimming left V 0 bases short and J 2 bases short, with 6 bases between. This CDR3 is 15 amino acids long. CDR1 and CDR2 (germline): SGHNT, YYREEE (reference sequence). The CDR3 nucleotides read TGTGCCAGCAGCTTGGGGAGGACTGGGGCCAACGTCCTGACTTTC. Protein: CASSLGRTGANVLTF.

The chain recombines TRBV4-1 with TRBJ2-7; 10 bases fit TRBD2. This CDR3 contains 20 residues. The germline gives CDR1 MGHRA, CDR2 YSYEKL. V lost 4 bases, J lost 2 bases, and 20 bases stayed unmatched. The CDR3, as DNA: TGCGCCAGCAGCCGCGGTGTCGGACCGGGACTAGCGTCCGGAGCCTACGAGCAGTACTTC. This gives the protein CASSRGVGPGLASGAYEQYF.

The V call is TRBV12-5, the J call TRBJ2-1; 7 bases align to TRBD2. The CDR3 extends over 12 amino acids. V lost 5 bases, J lost 13 bases, and 8 bases stayed unmatched. CDR1 is LGHNT and CDR2 is FRNRAP in the germline V gene. Here the CDR3 DNA reads TGTGCTAGTGGTGAACAAGCGGGGCTTCAGTTCTTC. Translation gives CASGEQAGLQFF.

The CDR3 bases are TGTGCCACCAGCAGTAGTTTGGGGGGTTCCTACGAGCAGTACTTC. It yields the protein CATSSSLGGSYEQYF. J is TRBJ2-7 and V is TRBV15, with D tentatively TRBD2 (6 bases). The germline V gene has CDR1 LNHNV and CDR2 YYDKDF (reference sequence). Trimming pared 3 bases from V and 1 base from J, leaving 13 bases between. CDR3 size: 15 residues.

The chain carries TRBV5-1 and TRBJ1-4, with D unresolved. Germline V lookup: CDR1 SGHRS, CDR2 YFSETQ. The CDR3 runs 12 residues. V lost 0 bases and J lost 7, with 4 bases in between. CDR3 nucleotides: TGCGCCAGCAGCTTGGCAGGTGAAAAACTGTTTTTT. It translates to CASSLAGEKLFF.

This clone has only one observation. This chain connects TRBV20-1 to TRBJ2-7, with a tentative D call TRBD2 (5 bases). CDR3 length: 11 residues. Germline CDR1 DFQATT, CDR2 SNEGSKA (reference sequence). The germline V and J ends were trimmed by 6 bases and 7 bases, with 13 bases remaining between them. CDR3 amino acids: CSAITSGEQYF. Here the CDR3 DNA reads TGCAGTGCCATTACCTCGGGGGAGCAGTACTTC.

The CDR3 DNA is TGTGCCAGCAGCCAGATGGGACTAGCGGACATCTACAATGAGCAGTTCTTC. Its translation: CASSQMGLADIYNEQFF. V and J are TRBV7-3 and TRBJ2-1, with 11 bases that match TRBD2. From germline, CDR1 is SGHTA and CDR2 FQGTGA. Unmatched junction bases numbered 9, after V lost 5 bases and J lost 3 bases. The CDR3 sequence is 17 residues long.

This rearrangement joins TRBV5-1 to TRBJ1-6, with 10 bases aligning to TRBD1. V was pared by 4 bases and J by 7 bases, with 2 bases of the junction left unmatched. This CDR3 has 14 residues. Germline assignment: CDR1 SGHRS and CDR2 YFSETQ. The CDR3 DNA follows: TGCGCCAGCAGCGAGGGACAGGGGAATTCACCCCTCCACTTT. It specifies CASSEGQGNSPLHF.

V is TRBV4-2 and J is TRBJ2-7; 10 bases are a match to TRBD2. The J segment lost 0 bases and the V segment lost 4 bases, leaving 6 bases of the junction unmatched. This CDR3 has 16 amino acids. Germline CDR1 and CDR2: LGHNA and YNFKEQ. CDR3 nucleotides: TGTGCCAGCAGCCCCTCACCTAGCGGGAGCTCCTACGAGCAGTACTTC. It is translated as CASSPSPSGSSYEQYF.

This clone was seen a handful of times. This chain links TRBV5-1 with TRBJ1-4; TRBD1 is a possible D gene (6 bases). This CDR3 has 15 amino acids. Trimming stripped 6 bases from V and 3 bases from J, with 15 bases between. Germline V gene sequence: CDR1 SGHRS, CDR2 YFSETQ. The CDR3 region has the DNA TGCGCCAGCAAGGAACAGGGTCGAGCTAATGAAAAACTGTTTTTT. This encodes CASKEQGRANEKLFF.

The chain employs TRBV9 and TRBJ2-5, with D possibly matching TRBD2 (6 bases). Per the germline V gene, CDR1 is SGDLS and CDR2 is YYNGEE. V gave up 2 bases and J gave up 4 bases, with 18 bases separating them. This CDR3 spans 16 amino acids. Here the CDR3 reads CASSVTGGNGGETQYF. The DNA of the CDR3 is TGTGCCAGCAGCGTCACAGGAGGGAACGGGGGAGAGACCCAGTACTTC. The full variable domain, completed using reference TRBV9 and TRBJ2-5, is DSGVTQTPKHLITATGQRVTLRCSPRSGDLSVYWYQQSLDQGLQFLIQYYNGEERAKGNILERFSAQQFPDLHSELNLSSLELGDSALYFCASSVTGGNGGETQYFGPGTRLLVL.

The rearrangement uses TRBV30 and TRBJ2-7; maybe TRBD2 (6 bases). The CDR3 is 14 residues long. Germline CDR1 is GTSNPN and CDR2 is SVGIG (reference sequence). The V end was cut by 3 bases, the J end by 2 bases, with 14 bases between. The CDR3 sequence is CAWSSGRETYEQYF. In DNA, the CDR3 is TGTGCCTGGAGCTCGGGACGGGAGACCTACGAGCAGTACTTC.

The chain is built from TRBV4-1 and TRBJ2-6; 11 bases match TRBD2. The CDR3 contains 17 residues. The V and J ends lost 1 base and 13 bases, in that order; junction bases with no gene match: 12. Germline assignment: CDR1 MGHRA and CDR2 YSYEKL. The CDR3 is CASSQVTYSGRAYVLTF. As DNA, the CDR3 is TGCGCCAGCAGCCAAGTAACGTATAGCGGGAGGGCCTATGTCCTGACTTTC.